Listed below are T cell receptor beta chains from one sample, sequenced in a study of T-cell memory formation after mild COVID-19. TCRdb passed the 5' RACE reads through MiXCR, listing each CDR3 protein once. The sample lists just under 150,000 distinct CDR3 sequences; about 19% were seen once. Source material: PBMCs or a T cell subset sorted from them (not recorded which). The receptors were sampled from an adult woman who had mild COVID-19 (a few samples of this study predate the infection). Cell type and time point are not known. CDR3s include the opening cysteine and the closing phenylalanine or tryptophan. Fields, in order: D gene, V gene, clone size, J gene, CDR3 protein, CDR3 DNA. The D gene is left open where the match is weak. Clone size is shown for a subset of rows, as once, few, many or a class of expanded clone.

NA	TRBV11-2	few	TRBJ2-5	CASKGRETQYF	TGTGCCAGCAAGGGGAGGGAGACCCAGTACTTC
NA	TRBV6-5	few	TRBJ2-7	CASSLTGASTLNSYEQYF	TGTGCCAGCAGTCTCACCGGGGCGAGTACTCTTAACTCCTACGAGCAGTACTTC
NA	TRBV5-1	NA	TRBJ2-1	CASSPSGRGNNEQFF	TGCGCCAGCAGCCCATCGGGTCGAGGGAACAATGAGCAGTTCTTC
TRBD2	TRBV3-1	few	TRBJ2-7	CASSQDFEGGLSYEQYF	TGTGCCAGCAGCCAAGATTTTGAGGGAGGGTTATCCTACGAGCAGTACTTC
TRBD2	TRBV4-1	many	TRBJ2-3	CASSQDRLTGGSTDTQYF	TGCGCCAGCAGCCAAGATCGGTTAACGGGAGGAAGCACAGATACGCAGTATTTT
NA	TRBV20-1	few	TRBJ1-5	CSATSGLSQPQHF	TGCAGTGCTACATCAGGGTTGAGTCAGCCCCAGCATTTT
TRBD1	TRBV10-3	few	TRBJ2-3	CAIRNTGTGATDTQYF	TGTGCCATCAGGAATACCGGGACAGGGGCTACAGATACGCAGTATTTT
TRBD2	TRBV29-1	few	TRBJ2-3	CSVGTSALGTDTQYF	TGCAGCGTGGGGACTAGCGCTTTGGGGACGGATACGCAGTATTTT
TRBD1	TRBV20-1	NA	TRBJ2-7	CSAREQGREQYF	TGCAGTGCTAGAGAACAGGGGAGAGAGCAGTACTTC
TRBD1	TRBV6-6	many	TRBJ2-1	CASSYGVGKGATNNEQFF	TGTGCCAGCAGTTATGGAGTTGGAAAGGGGGCGACGAACAATGAGCAGTTCTTC
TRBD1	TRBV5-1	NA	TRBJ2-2	CASSLTQGASGELFF	TGCGCCAGCAGCTTGACTCAGGGGGCGAGCGGGGAGCTGTTTTTT
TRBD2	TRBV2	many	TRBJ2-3	CASQGTSTDTQYF	TGTGCCAGCCAGGGGACTAGTACAGATACGCAGTATTTT
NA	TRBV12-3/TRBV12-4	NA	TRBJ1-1	CASRRDGVNTEAFF	TGTGCCAGCAGGAGGGACGGGGTGAACACTGAAGCTTTCTTT
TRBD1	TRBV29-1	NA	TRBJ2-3	CSVDSGQRDTQYF	TGCAGCGTTGATTCGGGACAGAGAGATACGCAGTATTTT
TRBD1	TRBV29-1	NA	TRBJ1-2	CSVRRGQDGYTF	TGCAGCGTGCGTAGGGGGCAAGATGGCTACACCTTC
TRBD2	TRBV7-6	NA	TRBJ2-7	CASSSQTSGAYEQYF	TGTGCCAGCAGCTCCCAAACTAGCGGGGCCTACGAGCAGTACTTC
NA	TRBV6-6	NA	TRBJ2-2	CASSFPAGNRLRNTGELFF	TGTGCCAGCAGCTTCCCGGCCGGAAACAGACTGAGAAACACCGGGGAGCTGTTTTTT
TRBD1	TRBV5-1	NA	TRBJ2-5	CASSTLGQGVSETQYF	TGCGCCAGCAGCACCCTCGGACAGGGGGTGTCGGAGACCCAGTACTTC
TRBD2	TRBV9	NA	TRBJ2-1	CASSPGAGLAGREQFF	TGTGCCAGCAGCCCGGGGGCGGGACTAGCGGGGCGTGAGCAGTTCTTC
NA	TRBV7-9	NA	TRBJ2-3	CASSFKGSTDTQYF	TGTGCCAGCAGCTTTAAGGGGTCAACTGATACGCAGTATTTT
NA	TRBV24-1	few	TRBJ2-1	CATSEPNKNEQFF	TGTGCCACCAGTGAACCCAACAAAAATGAGCAGTTCTTC
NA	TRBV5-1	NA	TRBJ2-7	CASSLTVGVREQYF	TGCGCCAGCAGCTTGACGGTTGGGGTAAGGGAGCAGTACTTC
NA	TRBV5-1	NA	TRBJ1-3	CASSQDVGSPGNTIYF	TGCGCCAGCAGCCAGGATGTGGGTTCTCCTGGAAACACCATATATTTT
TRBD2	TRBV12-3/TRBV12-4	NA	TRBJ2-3	CDSSEGISGGTDTQYF	TGTGACAGCAGCGAGGGGATTAGCGGGGGCACAGATACGCAGTATTTT
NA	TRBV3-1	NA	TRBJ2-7	CASSPGASYEQYF	TGTGCCAGCAGTCCGGGAGCGTCCTACGAGCAGTACTTC
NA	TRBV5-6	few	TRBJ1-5	CASSLFGASNQPQHF	TGTGCCAGCAGCTTGTTCGGGGCGTCAAATCAGCCCCAGCATTTT
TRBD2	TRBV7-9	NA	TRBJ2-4	CASSRHGGDIQYF	TGTGCCAGCAGCCGCCACGGGGGGGACATTCAGTACTTC
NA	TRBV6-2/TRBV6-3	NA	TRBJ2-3	CASSYQGPSTDTQYF	TGTGCCAGCAGTTACCAGGGCCCTAGCACAGATACGCAGTATTTT
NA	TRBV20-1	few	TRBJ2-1	CSASHNEQFF	TGCAGTGCTAGTCACAATGAGCAGTTCTTC
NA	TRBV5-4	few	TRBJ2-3	CASSLDVVPTDTQYF	TGTGCCAGCAGCTTGGACGTAGTCCCCACAGATACGCAGTATTTT
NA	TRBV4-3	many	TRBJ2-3	CASSSGDTQYF	TGCGCCAGCAGTTCGGGGGATACGCAGTATTTT
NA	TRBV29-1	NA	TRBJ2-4	CSATGTSLAKNIQYF	TGCAGCGCTACCGGGACAAGTTTAGCCAAAAACATTCAGTACTTC
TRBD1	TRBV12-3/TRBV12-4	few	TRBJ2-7	CASSPRRTGGYEQYF	TGTGCCAGCAGTCCTCGAAGGACAGGGGGCTACGAGCAGTACTTC